The rows below give T cell receptor beta chains drawn from one sample of a study of CD8+ T cells in alopecia areata. Profiled with immunoSEQ multiplex PCR; TCRdb holds only in-frame clones, not every one. Of about 200,000 clones listed, about 65% were seen once; the top ten hold approximately 1.4%. The sequences come from CD4+ T cells sorted from blood, collected between weeks 49 and 50, from a patient treated with tofacitinib. All receptors come from a human donor with alopecia areata. The CDR3 runs from the conserved cysteine through the conserved F or W. Fields, in order: J gene, V gene, CDR3 length, CDR3 protein.

j_gene: TRBJ2-5
v_gene: TRBV11-1
len: 13
CDR3aa: CASSFGGQETQYF

j_gene: TRBJ1-3
v_gene: TRBV7-6
len: 15
CDR3aa: CASSLRSEGGNTIYF

j_gene: TRBJ2-2
v_gene: TRBV10-3
len: 16
CDR3aa: CAISRTSQDNTGELFF

j_gene: TRBJ1-3
v_gene: TRBV29-1
len: 13
CDR3aa: CSVARDPGNTIYF

j_gene: TRBJ1-5
v_gene: TRBV30
len: 14
CDR3aa: CAWSVQTSNQPQHF

j_gene: TRBJ2-3
v_gene: TRBV30
len: 14
CDR3aa: CAWSMYTSTDTQYF

j_gene: TRBJ1-6
v_gene: TRBV4-3
len: 15
CDR3aa: CASSQMSIGGSPLHF

j_gene: TRBJ2-3
v_gene: TRBV10-3
len: 13
CDR3aa: CAITPRRTDTQYF

j_gene: TRBJ2-7
v_gene: TRBV19
len: 13
CDR3aa: CASSMDRVGEQYF

j_gene: TRBJ1-2
v_gene: TRBV12-5
len: 15
CDR3aa: CASGLVPRTEGGYTF

j_gene: TRBJ2-2
v_gene: TRBV25-1
len: 14
CDR3aa: CASSEPGRTGELFF

j_gene: TRBJ1-4
v_gene: TRBV27
len: 15
CDR3aa: CASKTGGTTNEKLFF

j_gene: TRBJ2-6
v_gene: TRBV15
len: 16
CDR3aa: CATSRDRGQGANVLTF

j_gene: TRBJ1-1
v_gene: TRBV7-2
len: 11
CDR3aa: CASSLKAEAFF

j_gene: TRBJ2-2
v_gene: TRBV5-1
len: 14
CDR3aa: CASSYESNTGELFF

j_gene: TRBJ2-7
v_gene: TRBV5-1
len: 16
CDR3aa: CASSLRGGRQAYEQYF

j_gene: TRBJ1-5
v_gene: TRBV21-1
len: 12
CDR3aa: CALGGADQPQHF

j_gene: TRBJ2-2
v_gene: TRBV4-1
len: 15
CDR3aa: CASKDQRSMTGELFF

j_gene: TRBJ1-2
v_gene: TRBV30
len: 13
CDR3aa: CAWSGGPNYGYTF

j_gene: TRBJ2-7
v_gene: TRBV7-2
len: 14
CDR3aa: CASSLGPRDYEQYF

j_gene: TRBJ2-1
v_gene: TRBV4-1
len: 18
CDR3aa: CASSSHTTSGGAYNEQFF

j_gene: TRBJ2-7
v_gene: TRBV6-6
len: 15
CDR3aa: CASTNPPLGSYEQYF

j_gene: TRBJ2-3
v_gene: TRBV29-1
len: 13
CDR3aa: CSVAGTGLDTQYF

j_gene: TRBJ2-5
v_gene: TRBV11-2
len: 14
CDR3aa: CASSLPGPLRTQYF

j_gene: TRBJ1-1
v_gene: TRBV29-1
len: 14
CDR3aa: CSVAPQYGSTEAFF

j_gene: TRBJ1-6
v_gene: TRBV10-2
len: 15
CDR3aa: CAKPSGTGDNSPLHF

j_gene: TRBJ1-2
v_gene: TRBV29-1
len: 11
CDR3aa: CSGGTVYGYTF